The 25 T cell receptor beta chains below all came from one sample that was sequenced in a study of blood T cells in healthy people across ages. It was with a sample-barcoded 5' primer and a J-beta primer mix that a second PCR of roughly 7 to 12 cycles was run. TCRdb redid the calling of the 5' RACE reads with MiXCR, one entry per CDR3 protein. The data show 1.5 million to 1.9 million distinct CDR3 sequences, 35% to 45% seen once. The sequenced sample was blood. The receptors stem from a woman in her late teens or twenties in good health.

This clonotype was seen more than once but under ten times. CDR3 protein: CASSTDKGHSQETQYF. CDR3 in DNA: TGTGCCAGCAGCACCGATAAAGGACACAGCCAAGAGACCCAGTACTTC. The chain employs TRBV21-1 and TRBJ2-5; the table names TRBD1, a call not compared with the DNA. TRBV21-1 is a pseudogene locus. The CDR3 runs to 16 residues.

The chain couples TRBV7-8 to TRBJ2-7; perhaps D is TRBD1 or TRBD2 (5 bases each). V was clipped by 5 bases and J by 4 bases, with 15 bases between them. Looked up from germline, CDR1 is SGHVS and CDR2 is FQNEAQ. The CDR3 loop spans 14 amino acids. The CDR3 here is CASSPLGRLYEQYF. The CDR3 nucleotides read TGTGCCAGCAGCCCCTTGGGGCGACTATACGAGCAGTACTTC.

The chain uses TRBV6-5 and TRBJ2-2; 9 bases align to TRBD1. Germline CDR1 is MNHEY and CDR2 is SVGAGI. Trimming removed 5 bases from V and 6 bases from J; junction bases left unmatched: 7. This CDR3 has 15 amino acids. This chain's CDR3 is CASSPYRGLAGELFF. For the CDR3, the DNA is TGTGCCAGCAGTCCGTACAGGGGGCTCGCCGGGGAGCTGTTTTTT.

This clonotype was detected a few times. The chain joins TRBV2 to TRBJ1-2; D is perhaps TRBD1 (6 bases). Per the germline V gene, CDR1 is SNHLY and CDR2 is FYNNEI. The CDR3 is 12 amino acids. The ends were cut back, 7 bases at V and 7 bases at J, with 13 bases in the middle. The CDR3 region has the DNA TGTGCCAGCACCGAAGGGGGAAGTGGCTACACCTTC. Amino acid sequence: CASTEGGSGYTF.

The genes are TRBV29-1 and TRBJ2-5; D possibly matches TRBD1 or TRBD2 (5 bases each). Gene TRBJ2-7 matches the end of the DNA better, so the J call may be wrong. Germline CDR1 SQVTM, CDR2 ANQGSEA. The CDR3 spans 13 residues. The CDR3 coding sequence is TGCAGCGTTGCCGGGACGGTTCCCCACGAGCAGTACTTC. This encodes CSVAGTVPHEQYF.

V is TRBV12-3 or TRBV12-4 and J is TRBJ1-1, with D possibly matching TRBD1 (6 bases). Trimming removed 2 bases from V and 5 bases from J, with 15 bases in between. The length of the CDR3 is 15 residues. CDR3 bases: TGTGCCAGCAGTTTAATTAACAGGGCGGGGACTGAAGCTTTCTTT. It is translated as CASSLINRAGTEAFF.

The CDR3 loop is CSVFPGQGPTYEQYF. In DNA, the CDR3 is TGCAGCGTTTTTCCGGGACAAGGTCCAACCTACGAGCAGTACTTC. The rearrangement links TRBV29-1 to TRBJ2-7; D perhaps matches TRBD1 (6 bases). Trimming removed 5 bases from V and 2 bases from J, with 19 bases in between. The CDR3 sequence is 15 residues long. CDR1 is SQVTM and CDR2 is ANQGSEA in the germline V gene.

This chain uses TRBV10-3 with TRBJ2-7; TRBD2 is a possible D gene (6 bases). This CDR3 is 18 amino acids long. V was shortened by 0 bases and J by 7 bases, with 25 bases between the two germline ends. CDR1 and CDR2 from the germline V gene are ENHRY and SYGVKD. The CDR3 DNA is TGTGCCATCAGTGAGTCTGGTTTAGAGAGGAGGGGTTTCAATGAGCAGTACTTC. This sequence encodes CAISESGLERRGFNEQYF.

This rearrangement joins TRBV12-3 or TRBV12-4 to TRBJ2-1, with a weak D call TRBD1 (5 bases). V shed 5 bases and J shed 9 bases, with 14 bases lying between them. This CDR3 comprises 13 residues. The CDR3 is CASSLFRAAEQFF. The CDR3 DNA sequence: TGTGCCAGCAGTCTCTTCAGGGCTGCTGAGCAGTTCTTC.

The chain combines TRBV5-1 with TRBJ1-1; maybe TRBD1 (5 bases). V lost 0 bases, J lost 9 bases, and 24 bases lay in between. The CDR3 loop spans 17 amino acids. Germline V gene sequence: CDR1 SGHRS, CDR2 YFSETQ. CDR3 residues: CASSLAPWTDTGGKAFF. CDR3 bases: TGCGCCAGCAGCTTGGCCCCTTGGACGGACACAGGTGGTAAAGCTTTCTTT.

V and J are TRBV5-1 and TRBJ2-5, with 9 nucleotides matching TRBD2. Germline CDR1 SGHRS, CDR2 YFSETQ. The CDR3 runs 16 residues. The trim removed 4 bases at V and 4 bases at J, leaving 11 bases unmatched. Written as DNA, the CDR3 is TGCGCCAGCAGCCGCACAGCGGGGGGCATTGGAGAGACCCAGTACTTC. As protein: CASSRTAGGIGETQYF.

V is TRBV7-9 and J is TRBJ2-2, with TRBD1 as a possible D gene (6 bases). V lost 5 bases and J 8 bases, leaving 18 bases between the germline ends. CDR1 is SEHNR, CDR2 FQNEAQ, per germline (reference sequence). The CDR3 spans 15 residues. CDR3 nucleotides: TGTGCCAGCAGCCGAGCCCGGGACAAAGTTGGGGAGCTGTTTTTT. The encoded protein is CASSRARDKVGELFF.

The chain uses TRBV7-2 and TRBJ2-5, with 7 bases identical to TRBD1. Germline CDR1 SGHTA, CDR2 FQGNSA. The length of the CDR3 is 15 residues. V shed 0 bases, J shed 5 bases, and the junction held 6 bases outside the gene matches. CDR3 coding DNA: TGTGCCAGCAGCTTAGCTACAGGGGAATGGGAGACCCAGTACTTC. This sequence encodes CASSLATGEWETQYF.

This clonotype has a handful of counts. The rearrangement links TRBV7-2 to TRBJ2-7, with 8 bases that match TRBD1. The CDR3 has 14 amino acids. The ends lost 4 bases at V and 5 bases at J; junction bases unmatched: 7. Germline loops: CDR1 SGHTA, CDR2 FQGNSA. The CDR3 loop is CASSSTGEGHEQYF. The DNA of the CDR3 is TGTGCCAGCAGCTCGACAGGGGAAGGACACGAGCAGTACTTC.

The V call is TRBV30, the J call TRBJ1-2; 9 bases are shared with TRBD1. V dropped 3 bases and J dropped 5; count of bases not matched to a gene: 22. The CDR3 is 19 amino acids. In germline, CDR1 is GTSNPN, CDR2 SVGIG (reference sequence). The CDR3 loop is CAWRKVQVVGQGFWYGYTF. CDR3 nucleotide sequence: TGTGCCTGGAGAAAAGTGCAGGTCGTCGGACAGGGGTTTTGGTATGGCTACACCTTC.

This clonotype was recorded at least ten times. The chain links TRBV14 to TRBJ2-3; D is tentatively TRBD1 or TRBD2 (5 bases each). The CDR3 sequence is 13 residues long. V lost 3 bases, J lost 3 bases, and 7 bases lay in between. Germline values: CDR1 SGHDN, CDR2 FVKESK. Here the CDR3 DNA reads TGTGCCAGCAGCCAGGGGGTTACAGATACGCAGTATTTT. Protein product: CASSQGVTDTQYF.

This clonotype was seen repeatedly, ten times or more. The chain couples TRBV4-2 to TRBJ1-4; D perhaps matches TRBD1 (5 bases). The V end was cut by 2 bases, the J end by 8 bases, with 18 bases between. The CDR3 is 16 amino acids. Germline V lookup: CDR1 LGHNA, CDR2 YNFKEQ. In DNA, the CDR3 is TGTGCCAGCAGCCAAACCCCCGGGACGGGCGGGGAAAAACTGTTTTTT. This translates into CASSQTPGTGGEKLFF.

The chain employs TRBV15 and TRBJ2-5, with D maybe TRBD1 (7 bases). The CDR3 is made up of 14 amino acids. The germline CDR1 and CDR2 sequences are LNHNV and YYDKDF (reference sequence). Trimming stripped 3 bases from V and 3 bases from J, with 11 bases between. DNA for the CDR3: TGTGCCACCAGCAGGGACAGGAGGGAAGAGACCCAGTACTTC. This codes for CATSRDRREETQYF.

DNA for the CDR3: TGTGCCAGCAGCGTAGTAGTGTCAGATGAGCAGTTCTTC. This codes for CASSVVVSDEQFF. The chain recombines TRBV9 with TRBJ2-1; no clear D. With 0 bases removed from V and 8 bases from J, the gap between germline ends came to 9 bases. This CDR3 contains 13 residues. CDR1 and CDR2 from the germline V gene are SGDLS and YYNGEE.

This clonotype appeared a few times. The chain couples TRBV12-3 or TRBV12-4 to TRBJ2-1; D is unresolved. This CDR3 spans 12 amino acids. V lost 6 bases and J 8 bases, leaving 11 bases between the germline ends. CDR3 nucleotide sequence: TGTGCCAGCAGACGTTTTGTAGATGAGCAGTTCTTC. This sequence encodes CASRRFVDEQFF.

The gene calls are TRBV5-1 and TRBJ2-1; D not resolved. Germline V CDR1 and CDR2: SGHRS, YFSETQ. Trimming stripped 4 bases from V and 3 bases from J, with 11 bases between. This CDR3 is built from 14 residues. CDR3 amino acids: CASSVATDYNEQFF. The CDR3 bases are TGCGCCAGCAGCGTGGCCACAGACTACAATGAGCAGTTCTTC. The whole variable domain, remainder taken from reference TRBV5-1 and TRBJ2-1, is KAGVTQTPRYLIKTRGQQVTLSCSPISGHRSVSWYQQTPGQGLQFLFEYFSETQRNKGNFPGRFSGRQFSNSRSEMNVSTLELGDSALYLCASSVATDYNEQFFGPGTRLTVL.

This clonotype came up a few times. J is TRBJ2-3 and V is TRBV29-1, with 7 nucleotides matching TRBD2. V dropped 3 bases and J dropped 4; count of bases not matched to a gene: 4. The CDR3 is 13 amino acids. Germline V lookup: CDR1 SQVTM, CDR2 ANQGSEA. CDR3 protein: CSVERGRSDTQYF. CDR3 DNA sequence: TGCAGCGTTGAGCGGGGGAGGTCAGATACGCAGTATTTT.

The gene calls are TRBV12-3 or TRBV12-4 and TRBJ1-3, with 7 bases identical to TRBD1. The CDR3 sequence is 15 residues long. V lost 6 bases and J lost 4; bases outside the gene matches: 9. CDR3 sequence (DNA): TGTGCCAGCAGGTCGACAGGGTTGGGAGGAAACACCATATATTTT. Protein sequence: CASRSTGLGGNTIYF.

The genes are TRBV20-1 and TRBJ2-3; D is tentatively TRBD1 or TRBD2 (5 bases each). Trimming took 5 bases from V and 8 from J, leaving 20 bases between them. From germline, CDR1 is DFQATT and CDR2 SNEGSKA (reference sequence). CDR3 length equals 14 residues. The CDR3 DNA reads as TGCAGTGCTTCCCGGGACCCGGCCCTTCGTACGCAGTATTTT. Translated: CSASRDPALRTQYF.

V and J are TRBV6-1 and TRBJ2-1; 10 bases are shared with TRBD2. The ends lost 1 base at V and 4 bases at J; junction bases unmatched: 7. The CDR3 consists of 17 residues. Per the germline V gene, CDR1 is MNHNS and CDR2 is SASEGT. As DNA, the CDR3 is TGTGCCAGCAGTGAAGAGGTAGCGGGAGGCCTTTACAATGAGCAGTTCTTC. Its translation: CASSEEVAGGLYNEQFF.